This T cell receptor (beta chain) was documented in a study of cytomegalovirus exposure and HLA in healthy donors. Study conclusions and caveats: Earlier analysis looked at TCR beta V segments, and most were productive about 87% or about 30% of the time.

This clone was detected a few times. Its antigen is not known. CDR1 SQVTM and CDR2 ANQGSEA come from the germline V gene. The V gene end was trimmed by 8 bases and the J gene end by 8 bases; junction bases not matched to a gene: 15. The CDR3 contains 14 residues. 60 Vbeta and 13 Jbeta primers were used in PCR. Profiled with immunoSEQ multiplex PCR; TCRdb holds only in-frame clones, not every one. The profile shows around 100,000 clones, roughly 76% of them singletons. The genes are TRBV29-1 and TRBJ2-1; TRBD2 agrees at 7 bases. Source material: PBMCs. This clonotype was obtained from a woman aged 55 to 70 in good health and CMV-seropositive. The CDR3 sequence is CSILLAGAADEQFF. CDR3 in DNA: TGCAGCATCCTCTTGGCGGGAGCTGCGGATGAGCAGTTCTTC.